Following are 7 T cell receptor beta chains from one sample sequenced in a study of response to subunit inactivated influenza vaccine listed by TCRdb under 2018. The protocol used for the library was RT-PCR. The sample was run on an Illumina HiSeq 2500. In-frame beta chains were kept once TCRdb had trimmed the public reads at Q25 with fastp and called clones with MiXCR. Entries that share a CDR3 protein sequence are merged under the most common genes and DNA. Counted in this sample were 750,000 to 850,000 distinct CDR3 sequences; approximately 18% of them appeared once. The ten largest clones represent about 11% of the sample. This specimen was PBMCs from blood, taken more than 4 days after vaccination. The origin of the receptors is a man aged 50-60 years who received an inactivated influenza vaccine. Donor details come from another sample of the same person, matched by shared clones.

There are a few counts of this clonotype. The rearrangement joins TRBV27 to TRBJ1-4; D is unresolved. CDR3 length: 14 amino acids. Germline lookup yields CDR1 MNHEY and CDR2 SMNVEV (reference sequence). V lost 3 bases and J lost 2, with 7 bases in between. The CDR3 nucleotides are TGTGCCAGCAGTTTCCTAGGGACTAATGAAAAACTGTTTTTT. Translating it yields CASSFLGTNEKLFF.

V is TRBV6-2 or TRBV6-3 and J is TRBJ2-1; the match to TRBD2 covers 10 bases. V trimming: 4 bases; J trimming: 2 bases; junction bases outside the gene matches: 5. Germline V CDR1 and CDR2: MNHEY, SVGEGT. The CDR3 runs 16 residues. In DNA, the CDR3 is TGTGCCAGCAGTTTAGGACTAGCGGTGACCTACAATGAGCAGTTCTTC. Translated, it gives CASSLGLAVTYNEQFF.

This clonotype appeared a few times. The chain uses TRBV20-1 and TRBJ2-7, with D maybe TRBD1 (6 bases). CDR3 length: 14 residues. Germline CDR1 reads DFQATT; CDR2 reads SNEGSKA (reference sequence). V was pared by 6 bases and J by 3 bases, with 18 bases between. The CDR3 DNA sequence: TGCAGTGCACCTACCGGGACACCCTACTACGAGCAGTACTTC. Translation gives CSAPTGTPYYEQYF.

The chain carries TRBV5-1 and TRBJ2-5, with D possibly matching TRBD1 (5 bases). V dropped 1 base and J dropped 5 bases, with 12 bases sitting between them. Germline lookup yields CDR1 SGHRS and CDR2 YFSETQ. There are 14 residues in the CDR3. CDR3 in DNA: TGCGCCAGCAGCTTGAACCAGGGTAGGGAGACCCAGTACTTC. It is translated as CASSLNQGRETQYF.

The rearrangement links TRBV29-1 to TRBJ1-1; possibly TRBD1 for D (5 bases). V lost 7 bases to trimming and J lost 1 base, with 13 bases between them. Germline V CDR1 and CDR2: SQVTM, ANQGSEA. The CDR3 runs to 13 residues. The DNA of the CDR3 is TGCAGCGGTTCCCGAGGGGAGAACACTGAAGCTTTCTTT. Its protein product is CSGSRGENTEAFF. Combining the CDR3 with reference TRBV29-1 and TRBJ1-1 gives the whole variable domain SAVISQKPSRDICQRGTSLTIQCQVDSQVTMMFWYRQQPGQSLTLIATANQGSEATYESGFVIDKFPISRPNLTFSTLTVSNMSPEDSSIYLCSGSRGENTEAFFGQGTRLTVV.

The chain combines TRBV12-3 or TRBV12-4 with TRBJ1-3, with TRBD1 matching 7 bases. This CDR3 is 13 amino acids long. With 3 bases clipped from V and 6 bases from J, the junction kept 2 bases outside the gene matches. The CDR3 sequence: CASSFGTANTIYF. The CDR3 nucleotides read TGTGCCAGCAGTTTCGGGACAGCAAACACCATATATTTT.

The table lists this clonotype with many counts. The gene calls are TRBV29-1 and TRBJ2-7; 8 bases agree with TRBD2. The germline V gene encodes CDR1 SQVTM and CDR2 ANQGSEA. CDR3 length: 15 residues. The V and J ends lost 4 bases and 3 bases, in that order; junction bases with no gene match: 11. The CDR3 reads CSVGGGAGVFYEQYF. CDR3 nucleotides: TGCAGCGTTGGGGGGGGAGCGGGAGTGTTCTACGAGCAGTACTTC.